Following are 31 T cell receptor beta chains from one sample sequenced in a study of blood T cell repertoires in COVID-19. Produced via immunoSEQ multiplex PCR; TCRdb's table is partial and in-frame only. The table includes about 270,000 clones, about 82% detected once. Sequenced: peripheral blood. The receptors here all came from a woman in her forties or fifties with active or convalescent COVID-19.

V is TRBV7-3 and J is TRBJ1-1, with D possibly being TRBD1 (6 bases). The CDR3 covers 15 residues. Germline values: CDR1 SGHTA, CDR2 FQGTGA. V shed 5 bases and J shed 4 bases, with 17 bases lying between them. CDR3 nucleotides: TGTGCCAGCAGCAGGTTTACCGGGACAACCACTGAAGCTTTCTTT. Translation gives CASSRFTGTTTEAFF.

This chain links TRBV9 with TRBJ2-1; D not resolved. The CDR3 covers 12 residues. Per germline, CDR1 SGDLS and CDR2 YYNGEE. The germline V and J ends were trimmed by 3 bases and 8 bases, with 9 bases remaining between them. The CDR3 spells CASSGAKDEQFF. The CDR3 DNA reads as TGTGCCAGCAGCGGGGCTAAGGATGAGCAGTTCTTC.

V and J are TRBV2 and TRBJ2-7; TRBD2 aligns across 13 bases. Germline values: CDR1 SNHLY, CDR2 FYNNEI. CDR3 size: 19 residues. Trimming removed 2 bases from V and 3 bases from J; junction bases left unmatched: 13. The CDR3 sequence is CASSEIMGTSGNPIYEQYF. The CDR3 DNA reads TGTGCCAGCAGTGAAATTATGGGGACTAGCGGGAACCCAATCTACGAGCAGTACTTC.

This chain joins TRBV4-1 and TRBJ2-3; a weak D match, TRBD2 (5 bases). V lost 5 bases and J 2 bases, leaving 17 bases between the germline ends. CDR1 MGHRA and CDR2 YSYEKL come from the germline V gene. The CDR3 has 16 residues. CDR3 DNA sequence: TGCGCCAGCAGCTACATGAGCGGCGCTTCCACAGATACGCAGTATTTT. It yields the protein CASSYMSGASTDTQYF.

The chain recombines TRBV15 with TRBJ2-1; the D gene is possibly TRBD1 (6 bases). This CDR3 spans 14 amino acids. Germline-derived CDR1 and CDR2 are LNHNV and YYDKDF (reference sequence). Trimming pared 2 bases from V and 4 bases from J, leaving 9 bases between. DNA of the CDR3: TGTGCCACCAGCAGACACGGACAGTACAATGAGCAGTTCTTC. Translating gives CATSRHGQYNEQFF.

This clone was found once. V is TRBV5-4 and J is TRBJ1-2, with D uncertain. Trimming took 3 bases from V and 0 from J, leaving 12 bases between them. The CDR3 consists of 15 residues. CDR1 is SGHNT, CDR2 YYREEE, per germline (reference sequence). The CDR3 reads CASSWARGANYGYTF. The CDR3 DNA reads TGTGCCAGCAGCTGGGCTCGGGGAGCTAACTATGGCTACACCTTC.

The chain carries TRBV10-1 and TRBJ1-2; 8 nucleotides match TRBD1. The germline CDR1 and CDR2 sequences are WNHNN and SYGVQD (reference sequence). The CDR3 sequence is 12 residues long. Trimming removed 10 bases from V and 7 bases from J; junction bases left unmatched: 8. The CDR3 DNA follows: TGCGCCACCCGGACAGGGCTAGGTGGCTACACCTTC. It encodes CATRTGLGGYTF.

J is TRBJ1-2 and V is TRBV30; D unclear. The germline V and J ends were trimmed by 3 bases and 4 bases, with 6 bases remaining between them. This CDR3 comprises 11 residues. Germline CDR1 is GTSNPN and CDR2 is SVGIG (reference sequence). The CDR3 loop is CAWRRTYGYTF. CDR3 bases: TGTGCCTGGAGGCGAACCTATGGCTACACCTTC.

V is TRBV6-6 and J is TRBJ1-1; D unresolved. V lost 10 bases, J lost 1 base, and 10 bases lay in between. Germline V gene sequence: CDR1 MNHNY, CDR2 SVGAGI (reference sequence). This CDR3 has 12 residues. This chain's CDR3 is CAIPHRNTEAFF. DNA for the CDR3: TGTGCCATCCCACATCGGAACACTGAAGCTTTCTTT.

The rearrangement joins TRBV30 to TRBJ1-2; 8 nucleotides match TRBD1. In germline, CDR1 is GTSNPN, CDR2 SVGIG (reference sequence). There are 15 residues in the CDR3. V lost 2 bases, J lost 4 bases, and 9 bases stayed unmatched. DNA for the CDR3: TGTGCCTGGAGTTTTGGAACAGGGGGTACCTATGGCTACACCTTC. As protein: CAWSFGTGGTYGYTF. Combining the CDR3 with reference TRBV30 and TRBJ1-2 gives the whole variable domain SQTIHQWPATLVQPVGSPLSLECTVEGTSNPNLYWYRQAAGRGLQLLFYSVGIGQISSEVPQNLSASRPQDRQFILSSKKLLLSDSGFYLCAWSFGTGGTYGYTFGSGTRLTVV.

This clone was found once. V and J are TRBV6-5 and TRBJ2-1, with a tentative D call TRBD1 (5 bases). This CDR3 has 15 amino acids. Germline CDR1 is MNHEY and CDR2 is SVGAGI. V lost 5 bases and J 7 bases, leaving 18 bases between the germline ends. CDR3 loop: CASSSRQYGANEQFF. CDR3 DNA sequence: TGTGCCAGCAGTAGCCGACAGTATGGAGCGAATGAGCAGTTCTTC.

V and J are TRBV6-5 and TRBJ2-7; D might be TRBD2 (6 bases). The ends were cut back, 5 bases at V and 4 bases at J, with 15 bases in the middle. Germline values: CDR1 MNHEY, CDR2 SVGAGI. The CDR3 is made up of 14 amino acids. DNA for the CDR3: TGTGCCAGCAGTAGGGGACTGCAAGGATACGAGCAGTACTTC. This encodes CASSRGLQGYEQYF.

The chain employs TRBV24-1 and TRBJ2-2; 10 bases are shared with TRBD1. The germline CDR1 and CDR2 sequences are KGHDR and SFDVKD. The CDR3 runs to 16 residues. J was trimmed by 4 bases and V by 3 bases; bases with no gene match: 4. The CDR3, as DNA: TGTGCCACCAGTGATAATGGACAGGGGGTCACCGGGGAGCTGTTTTTT. Translating gives CATSDNGQGVTGELFF.

The chain carries TRBV28 and TRBJ1-1, with 12 bases fitting TRBD1. In germline, CDR1 is MDHEN, CDR2 SYDVKM. The CDR3 totals 16 residues. V was clipped by 6 bases and J by 4 bases; unmatched bases: 9. The CDR3 nucleotides read TGTGCCAGCAGCTCCGGGACAGGGGGCGCAGGCACTGAAGCTTTCTTT. Its translation is CASSSGTGGAGTEAFF. Drawing the rest from reference TRBV28 and TRBJ1-1, the complete variable domain is DVKVTQSSRYLVKRTGEKVFLECVQDMDHENMFWYRQDPGLGLRLIYFSYDVKMKEKGDIPEGYSVSREKKERFSLILESASTNQTSMYLCASSSGTGGAGTEAFFGQGTRLTVV.

The chain joins TRBV19 to TRBJ2-1; 8 nucleotides align to TRBD2. In germline, CDR1 is LNHDA, CDR2 SQIVND (reference sequence). V gave up 7 bases and J gave up 3 bases; unmatched junction bases: 14. This CDR3 region has 17 residues. The CDR3 reads CASTGTGTSFFYNEQFF. DNA for the CDR3: TGTGCCAGTACGGGAACCGGGACTAGTTTTTTCTACAATGAGCAGTTCTTC. The full variable domain, rest sourced from reference TRBV19 and TRBJ2-1, is DGGITQSPKYLFRKEGQNVTLSCEQNLNHDAMYWYRQDPGQGLRLIYYSQIVNDFQKGDIAEGYSVSREKKESFPLTVTSAQKNPTAFYLCASTGTGTSFFYNEQFFGPGTRLTVL.

The chain recombines TRBV5-6 with TRBJ2-7; D possibly corresponds to TRBD2 (5 bases). This CDR3 is built from 14 residues. Germline V lookup: CDR1 SGHDT, CDR2 YYEEEE. Trimming removed 4 bases at V and 0 bases at J, with 11 bases between. The CDR3 DNA reads as TGTGCCAGCAGCCCTGACGGGAACTCCTACGAGCAGTACTTC. It yields the protein CASSPDGNSYEQYF.

The genes are TRBV2 and TRBJ2-7, with D possibly being TRBD1 (5 bases). Trimming pared 0 bases from V and 6 bases from J, leaving 15 bases between. The CDR3 length is 15 residues. Per the germline V gene, CDR1 is SNHLY and CDR2 is FYNNEI. DNA of the CDR3: TGTGCCAGCAGTGAAGCAGGACACTCGGGCACCGAGCAGTACTTC. This translates into CASSEAGHSGTEQYF. The variable domain in full, with the rest retrieved from reference TRBV2 and TRBJ2-7, is EPEVTQTPSHQVTQMGQEVILRCVPISNHLYFYWYRQILGQKVEFLVSFYNNEISEKSEIFDDQFSVERPDGSNFTLKIRSTKLEDSAMYFCASSEAGHSGTEQYFGPGTRLTVT.

V gene TRBV6-2 or TRBV6-3 combines with J gene TRBJ2-1, with TRBD2 matching 9 bases. This CDR3 has 15 residues. Germline V CDR1 and CDR2: MNHEY, SVGEGT. The V and J ends lost 5 bases and 4 bases, in that order; junction bases with no gene match: 6. The CDR3 is CASSRLAAQYNEQFF. The CDR3 DNA follows: TGTGCCAGCAGTCGACTAGCGGCCCAGTACAATGAGCAGTTCTTC.

J is TRBJ1-5 and V is TRBV7-8; the match to TRBD1 covers 8 bases. V shed 1 base and J 5 bases; nucleotides not matched to a gene: 4. This CDR3 comprises 15 residues. Germline CDR1 is SGHVS and CDR2 is FQNEAQ. The CDR3 nucleotides are TGTGCCAGCAGCTTAGGGGACAGGATTTATCAGCCCCAGCATTTT. It yields the protein CASSLGDRIYQPQHF.

The rearrangement links TRBV27 to TRBJ2-5, with D unclear. Per germline, CDR1 MNHEY and CDR2 SMNVEV (reference sequence). V lost 6 bases and J lost 0, with 11 bases in between. This CDR3 spans 14 amino acids. CDR3 protein: CASSPTPYQETQYF. Written as DNA, the CDR3 is TGTGCCAGCAGCCCGACACCGTACCAAGAGACCCAGTACTTC.

The chain carries TRBV6-5 and TRBJ2-7; 10 bases align to TRBD1. The J segment lost 5 bases and the V segment lost 2 bases, leaving 6 bases of the junction unmatched. Germline V lookup: CDR1 MNHEY, CDR2 SVGAGI. There are 15 residues in the CDR3. CDR3 DNA: TGTGCCAGCAGTTACCGGGACAGGGGAGACAACGAGCAGTACTTC. Its translation is CASSYRDRGDNEQYF.

The rearrangement links TRBV28 to TRBJ2-3, with TRBD2 identical over 7 bases. Germline CDR1 is MDHEN and CDR2 is SYDVKM. CDR3 length equals 15 residues. The trim removed 8 bases at V and 2 bases at J, leaving 10 bases unmatched. This chain's CDR3 is CASVPGGLDTDTQYF. In DNA form, the CDR3 reads TGTGCCAGCGTCCCCGGGGGGTTGGACACAGATACGCAGTATTTT.

The DNA for the CDR3 is TGCAGTGCTAGTTTGGACAGAGATCAGCCCCAGCATTTT. Its translation: CSASLDRDQPQHF. The chain joins TRBV20-1 to TRBJ1-5; TRBD1 might be the D (6 bases). In germline, CDR1 is DFQATT, CDR2 SNEGSKA (reference sequence). The CDR3 runs 13 residues. Trimming removed 3 bases from V and 5 bases from J, with 11 bases in between.

As to this clone: Other DNA variants within this sample encode the same CDR3. This chain connects TRBV5-6 to TRBJ1-2, with a possible D match to TRBD1 (5 bases). The CDR3 sequence is 12 residues long. The germline V and J ends were trimmed by 0 bases and 12 bases, with 12 bases remaining between them. Germline assignment: CDR1 SGHDT and CDR2 YYEEEE. The CDR3 region is CASSLGDSDHTF. Written as DNA, the CDR3 is TGTGCCAGCAGCTTGGGGGACTCGGACCACACCTTC. Together with reference TRBV5-6 and TRBJ1-2, the CDR3 gives the full variable domain: DAGVTQSPTHLIKTRGQQVTLRCSPKSGHDTVSWYQQALGQGPQFIFQYYEEEERQRGNFPDRFSGHQFPNYSSELNVNALLLGDSALYLCASSLGDSDHTFGSGTRLTVV.

This rearrangement joins TRBV19 to TRBJ2-7; TRBD1 agrees at 9 bases. V shed 8 bases, J shed 1 base, and the junction held 3 bases outside the gene matches. Germline V CDR1 and CDR2: LNHDA, SQIVND (reference sequence). This CDR3 comprises 13 residues. The CDR3 is CASGTGNSYEQYF. The DNA of the CDR3 is TGTGCCAGTGGGACAGGGAATTCCTACGAGCAGTACTTC.

The CDR3: CATSRSRQGGNSPLHF. The CDR3 DNA follows: TGTGCCACCAGCAGGTCCCGCCAAGGCGGAAATTCACCCCTCCACTTT. The chain uses TRBV15 and TRBJ1-6; D gene unclear. The CDR3 runs to 16 residues. The V gene lost 3 bases and the J gene lost 7 bases, with 16 bases spanning the gap. Germline V gene lookup returns CDR1 LNHNV and CDR2 YYDKDF (reference sequence).

This chain joins TRBV29-1 and TRBJ2-7; TRBD1 agrees at 10 bases. Unmatched junction bases numbered 6, after V lost 4 bases and J lost 6 bases. The germline gives CDR1 SQVTM, CDR2 ANQGSEA. The CDR3 runs to 13 residues. The CDR3 spells CSVARTGGAEQYF. As DNA, the CDR3 is TGCAGCGTTGCACGGACAGGGGGGGCCGAGCAGTACTTC.

Worth noting for this clone: One end of the junction does not line up with germline, which may come from a read error. This chain links TRBV7-7 with TRBJ2-1, with TRBD2 matching 14 bases. Germline CDR1 and CDR2: SSHAT and FNYEAQ (reference sequence). The CDR3 loop spans 16 amino acids. For the CDR3, the DNA is TGTGCTAGCAGCTTAGCGGGACTAGCGGGAGTGAATGAGCAGTTCTTC. This sequence encodes CASSLAGLAGVNEQFF.

This clone was found once. This chain links TRBV11-2 with TRBJ2-5; 9 bases map to TRBD1. From germline, CDR1 is SGHAT and CDR2 FQNNGV. CDR3 length: 15 amino acids. V trimming: 3 bases; J trimming: 1 base; junction bases outside the gene matches: 3. This CDR3 reads CASSLGQGRQETQYF. The CDR3, as DNA: TGTGCCAGCAGCTTGGGACAGGGTCGCCAAGAGACCCAGTACTTC.

The chain has TRBV30 and TRBJ1-5; D not certain. This CDR3 has 13 amino acids. Germline CDR1 GTSNPN, CDR2 SVGIG (reference sequence). Trimming took off 0 bases at V and 3 bases at J, with 6 bases between the two ends. The CDR3 sequence: CAWSVEFNQPQHF. Here the CDR3 DNA reads TGTGCCTGGAGTGTCGAGTTCAATCAGCCCCAGCATTTT.

The chain joins TRBV6-5 to TRBJ1-1, with D maybe TRBD1 (6 bases). V was clipped by 4 bases and J by 5 bases, with 11 bases between them. The CDR3 sequence is 13 residues long. From germline, CDR1 is MNHEY and CDR2 SVGAGI. The CDR3 reads CASSFNTGTEAFF. CDR3 bases: TGTGCCAGCAGTTTTAATACAGGGACTGAAGCTTTCTTT.